This T cell receptor beta chain emerged from a study of immune evolution from preneoplasia to lung adenocarcinoma. The CDR3 length is 13 residues. Germline V gene sequence: CDR1 MGHRA, CDR2 YSYEKL. V lost 5 bases and J lost 7, with 11 bases in between. Study-level points and caveats: Top clone frequencies peaked in normal lung, apparently declining through invasive adenocarcinoma.

Patients had resection in Japan or China between the mid-2010s and the late 2010s. Histologic diagnosis was independently verified by two lung pathologists. Premalignant or tumor cells were enriched by macro-dissection after pathologic assessment. A remark on this clone: Its antigen is currently unknown.

Only in-frame clones appear in the TCRdb table, and some are missing; sequencing was by immunoSEQ multiplex PCR. There are over 6,000 clones in the sample; around 83% occur only once, and under 3.5% lies in the top ten. This TCR was sampled from a person aged 65-85 years with lung adenocarcinoma. This chain uses TRBV4-1 with TRBJ1-4, with D possibly matching TRBD1 (5 bases). Specimen: FFPE minimally invasive lung adenocarcinoma tissue. CDR3 bases: TGCGCCAGCAGCTTGGGGCATTTTGAAAAACTGTTTTTT. It is translated as CASSLGHFEKLFF.